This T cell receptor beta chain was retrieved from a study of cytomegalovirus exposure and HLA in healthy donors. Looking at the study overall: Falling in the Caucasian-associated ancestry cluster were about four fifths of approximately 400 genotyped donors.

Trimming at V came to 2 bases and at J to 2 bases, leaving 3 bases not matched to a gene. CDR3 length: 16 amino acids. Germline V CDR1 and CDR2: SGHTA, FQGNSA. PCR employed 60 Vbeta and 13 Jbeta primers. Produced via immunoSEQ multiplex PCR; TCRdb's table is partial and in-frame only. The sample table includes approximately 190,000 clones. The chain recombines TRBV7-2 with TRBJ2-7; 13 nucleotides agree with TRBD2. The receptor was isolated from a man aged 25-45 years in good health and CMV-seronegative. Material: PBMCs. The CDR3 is CASSLSTSGGAYEQYF. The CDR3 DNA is TGTGCCAGCAGCTTATCTACTAGCGGGGGGGCCTACGAGCAGTACTTC.